One and the same sample provided the 2 T cell receptor beta chains below, sequenced in a study of CD8+ T cells in alopecia areata. Treatment of the sample: oral pan-JAK inhibitor, 5-10 mg twice daily. After isolation, RNA underwent reverse transcription to generate cDNA as the sequencing template. The data were produced by immunoSEQ multiplex PCR, yet TCRdb's version contains in-frame clones alone and is incomplete. The table lists hundreds of thousands of clones, over 45% of them singletons, with 0.75% to 0.95% in the top ten. Sample: CD4+ T cells sorted from blood, taken around week 53, from a patient treated with tofacitinib. The source is a human donor with alopecia areata.

This chain links TRBV5-1 with TRBJ1-2, with no clear D. CDR3 length: 16 residues. The ends were cut back, 0 bases at V and 1 base at J, with 13 bases in the middle. Germline V gene sequence: CDR1 SGHRS, CDR2 YFSETQ. The CDR3, as DNA: TGCGCCAGCAGCTTGGGGCAGGTTGGGGATAACTATGGCTACACCTTC. Protein sequence: CASSLGQVGDNYGYTF.

This sequence joins TRBV29-1 and TRBJ1-2, with a tentative D call TRBD1 (6 bases). The germline gives CDR1 SQVTM, CDR2 ANQGSEA. Deletions cut 6 bases from V and 5 bases from J, with 16 bases between. The CDR3 is 13 amino acids. The chain's CDR3 is CSVAARTEYGYTF. The CDR3 DNA sequence: TGCAGCGTCGCGGCCCGGACAGAGTATGGCTACACCTTC.